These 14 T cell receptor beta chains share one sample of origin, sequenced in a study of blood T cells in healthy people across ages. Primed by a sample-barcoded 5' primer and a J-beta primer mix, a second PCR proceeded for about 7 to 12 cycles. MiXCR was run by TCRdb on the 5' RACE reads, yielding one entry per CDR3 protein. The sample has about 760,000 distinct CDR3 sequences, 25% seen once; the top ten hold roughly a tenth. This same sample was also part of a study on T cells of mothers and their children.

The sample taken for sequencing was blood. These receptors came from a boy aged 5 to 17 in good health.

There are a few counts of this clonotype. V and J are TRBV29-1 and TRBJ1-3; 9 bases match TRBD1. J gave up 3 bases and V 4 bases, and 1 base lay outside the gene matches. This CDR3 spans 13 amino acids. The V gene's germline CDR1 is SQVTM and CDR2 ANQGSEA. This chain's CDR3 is CSVGDRVGNTIYF. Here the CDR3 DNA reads TGCAGCGTTGGGGACAGGGTTGGAAACACCATATATTTT.

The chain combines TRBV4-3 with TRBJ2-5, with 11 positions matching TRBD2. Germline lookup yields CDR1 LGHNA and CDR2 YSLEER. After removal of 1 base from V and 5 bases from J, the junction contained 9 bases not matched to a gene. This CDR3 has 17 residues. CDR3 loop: CASSQVSSGGVKETQYF. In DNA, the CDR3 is TGCGCCAGCAGCCAAGTTAGTAGCGGGGGGGTAAAGGAGACCCAGTACTTC.

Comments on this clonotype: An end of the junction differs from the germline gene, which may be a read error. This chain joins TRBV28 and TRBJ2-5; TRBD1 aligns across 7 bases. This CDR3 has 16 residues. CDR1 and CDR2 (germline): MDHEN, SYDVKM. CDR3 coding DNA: TGTGCCAGCAGTTTAAATGACAGGGCCCCCGGAGAGACCCAGCACTTC. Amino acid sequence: CASSLNDRAPGETQHF.

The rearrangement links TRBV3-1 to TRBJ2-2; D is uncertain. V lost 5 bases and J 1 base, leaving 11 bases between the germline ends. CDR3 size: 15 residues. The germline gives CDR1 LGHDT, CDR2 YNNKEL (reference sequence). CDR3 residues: CASSLAERNTGELFF. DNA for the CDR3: TGTGCCAGCAGCTTAGCCGAGCGGAACACCGGGGAGCTGTTTTTT.

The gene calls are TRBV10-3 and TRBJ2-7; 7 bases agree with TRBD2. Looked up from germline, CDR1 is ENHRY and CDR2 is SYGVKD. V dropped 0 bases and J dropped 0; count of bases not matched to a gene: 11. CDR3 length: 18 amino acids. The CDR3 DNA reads TGTGCCATCAGTGAGTCGGGAGGGTGGCGGGGGAGCTCCTACGAGCAGTACTTC. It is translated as CAISESGGWRGSSYEQYF.

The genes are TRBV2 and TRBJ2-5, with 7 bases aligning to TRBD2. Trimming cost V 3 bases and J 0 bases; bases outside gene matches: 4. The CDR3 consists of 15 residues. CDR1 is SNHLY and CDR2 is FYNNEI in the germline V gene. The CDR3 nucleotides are TGTGCCAGCAGTGATCGAGCGGGGTACCAAGAGACCCAGTACTTC. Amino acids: CASSDRAGYQETQYF.

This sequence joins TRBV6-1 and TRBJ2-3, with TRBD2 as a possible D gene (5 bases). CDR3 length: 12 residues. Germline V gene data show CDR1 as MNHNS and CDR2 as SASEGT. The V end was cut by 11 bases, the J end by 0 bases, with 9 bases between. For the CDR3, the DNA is TGTGCCGGTCGGGGTAGCACAGATACGCAGTATTTT. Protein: CAGRGSTDTQYF.

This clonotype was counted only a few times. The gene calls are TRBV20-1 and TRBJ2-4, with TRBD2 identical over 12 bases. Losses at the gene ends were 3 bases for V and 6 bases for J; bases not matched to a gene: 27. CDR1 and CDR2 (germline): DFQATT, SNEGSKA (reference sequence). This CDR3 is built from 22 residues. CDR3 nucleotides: TGCAGTGCTAGCGGATTGGGACATGGCCCTTCTAGCGGGGGGGCGCGGGCAAACATTCAGTACTTC. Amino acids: CSASGLGHGPSSGGARANIQYF.

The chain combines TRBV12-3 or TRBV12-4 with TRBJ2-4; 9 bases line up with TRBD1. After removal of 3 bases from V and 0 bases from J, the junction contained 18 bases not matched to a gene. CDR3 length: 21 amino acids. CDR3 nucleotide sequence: TGTGCCAGCAGTTTCCCCCGGGGGGAGACAGGGGGTTCGGGAGCCAAAAACATTCAGTACTTC. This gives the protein CASSFPRGETGGSGAKNIQYF.

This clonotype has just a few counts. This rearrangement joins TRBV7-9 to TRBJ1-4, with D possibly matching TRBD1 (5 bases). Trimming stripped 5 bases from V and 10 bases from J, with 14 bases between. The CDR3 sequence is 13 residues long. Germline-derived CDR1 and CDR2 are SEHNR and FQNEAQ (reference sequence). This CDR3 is CASSPSGDAKLFF. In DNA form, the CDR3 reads TGTGCCAGCAGCCCCTCTGGGGACGCAAAACTGTTTTTT.

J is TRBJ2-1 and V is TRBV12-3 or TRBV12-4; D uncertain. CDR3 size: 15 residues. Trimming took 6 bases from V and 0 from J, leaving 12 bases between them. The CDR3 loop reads CASSRSLSSYNEQFF. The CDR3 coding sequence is TGTGCCAGCAGCCGATCACTGAGCTCCTACAATGAGCAGTTCTTC.

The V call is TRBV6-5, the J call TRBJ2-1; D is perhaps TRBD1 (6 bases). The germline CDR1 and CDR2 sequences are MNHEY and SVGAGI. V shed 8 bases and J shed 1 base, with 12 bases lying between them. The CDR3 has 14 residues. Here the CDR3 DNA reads TGTGCCAGCGCTGGGGGCGCATCCTACAATGAGCAGTTCTTC. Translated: CASAGGASYNEQFF.

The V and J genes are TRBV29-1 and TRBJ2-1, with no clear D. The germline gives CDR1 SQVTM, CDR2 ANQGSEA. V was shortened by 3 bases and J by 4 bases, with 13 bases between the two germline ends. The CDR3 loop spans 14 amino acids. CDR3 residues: CSVDGLESYNEQFF. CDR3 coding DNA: TGCAGCGTTGATGGGCTAGAGTCTTACAATGAGCAGTTCTTC.

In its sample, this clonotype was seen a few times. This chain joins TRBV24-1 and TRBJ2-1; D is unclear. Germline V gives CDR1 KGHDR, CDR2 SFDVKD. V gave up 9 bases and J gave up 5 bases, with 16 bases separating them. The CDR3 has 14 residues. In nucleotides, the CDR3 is TGTGCCACCGGGAAATGGGATAGTGACAATGAGCAGTTCTTC. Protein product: CATGKWDSDNEQFF.